A few counts support the clone carrying this T cell receptor (beta chain). The antigen is undetermined. Arm-PCR with iRepertoire HTBI primers amplified the CDR3 regions for these TCR beta libraries. MiXCR, run by TCRdb on the multiplex PCR reads, gives a single entry per CDR3 protein. The sample lists roughly 450,000 distinct CDR3 sequences; 22% were seen once. Trimming cost V 2 bases and J 4 bases; bases outside gene matches: 4. Germline V gene sequence: CDR1 SEHNR, CDR2 FQNEAQ (reference sequence). This CDR3 has 14 residues. Indicated time point: persistent/refractory GD, antithyroid drugs over 5 years with positive TRAb. RNA extracted from PBMCs served as the sequencing template. Blood from the periphery, nine milliliters in all, was drawn into EDTA tubes. These data are taken from a study of regulatory T cells in long-lasting Graves disease. Overall study findings and caveats: Fewer public clonotypes were shared by new patients (roughly 910) than by persistent patients (around 2,900). There was favoring of TRBV28, TRBJ1-2 and TRBJ2-5 in persistent disease. Graves' patients with persistent disease showed TCR diversity lower than patients newly diagnosed.

The sequence derives from a female donor with Graves disease. The source was peripheral blood mononuclear cells (PBMCs), collected when the disease was refractory, from a patient treated with antithyroid drugs. The chain recombines TRBV7-9 with TRBJ2-7; 8 bases are shared with TRBD1. The CDR3 bases are TGTGCCAGCAGCTTATCAGGGGGCGAGTACGAGCAGTACTTC. Translating gives CASSLSGGEYEQYF.